What follows are 10 T cell receptor beta chains derived from one specimen sequenced in a study of vaccination effects on CD4 cells after COVID-19. The antigens of these receptors remain unknown. The repertoire was sequenced with immunoSEQ multiplex PCR; TCRdb's copy has only in-frame clones and lacks some. This table has tens of thousands of clones, roughly 73% appearing once. Antigen-specific CD4+ T cells were first expanded with viral peptide pools by the ViraFEST assay and only then sequenced. CD4+ T cell isolation took place after 10 days of culture. Subjects were given two BNT162b2 or mRNA-1273 vaccine doses. The sample in question was CD4+ T cells from PBMCs cultured with HCoV-229E spike peptides, obtained after COVID-19 vaccination. The receptors stem from a human donor who received a COVID-19 vaccine.

This clone showed up just a few times. The chain uses TRBV6-1 and TRBJ1-6; possible D gene TRBD1, 6 bases. The V and J ends lost 6 bases and 10 bases respectively, with 22 bases between them. The CDR3 covers 16 residues. CDR1 and CDR2 (germline): MNHNS, SASEGT. As DNA, the CDR3 is TGTGCCAGCAGCGAATGGACAGTTCCGTCGCTATCACCCCTCCACTTT. Amino acid sequence: CASSEWTVPSLSPLHF.

J is TRBJ2-1 and V is TRBV10-3; 11 nucleotides align to TRBD2. The junction had 8 bases not matched to a gene; V was cut back by 7 bases and J by 6 bases. Germline V gene data show CDR1 as ENHRY and CDR2 as SYGVKD. The CDR3 totals 15 residues. The CDR3 is CAIKDLAGGSNEQFF. CDR3 sequence (DNA): TGTGCCATCAAAGATCTAGCGGGGGGCTCCAATGAGCAGTTCTTC.

This chain joins TRBV30 and TRBJ1-4, with a weak D call TRBD1 (5 bases). The CDR3 extends over 14 amino acids. Germline values: CDR1 GTSNPN, CDR2 SVGIG (reference sequence). V was clipped by 0 bases and J by 8 bases, with 13 bases between them. The CDR3 spells CAWSVVQGGEKLFF. In DNA form, the CDR3 reads TGTGCCTGGAGTGTAGTGCAGGGAGGAGAAAAACTGTTTTTT.

The V call is TRBV11-2, the J call TRBJ1-2; TRBD1 might be the D (6 bases). The germline V gene has CDR1 SGHAT and CDR2 FQNNGV. The CDR3 runs 13 residues. V lost 5 bases and J lost 4, with 11 bases in between. The CDR3 here is CASSPQGFYGYTF. The CDR3 coding sequence is TGTGCCAGCAGCCCACAGGGATTCTATGGCTACACCTTC.

The rearrangement joins TRBV19 to TRBJ2-2, with D hard to call. Per the germline V gene, CDR1 is LNHDA and CDR2 is SQIVND (reference sequence). The ends were cut back, 4 bases at V and 13 bases at J, with 10 bases in the middle. The CDR3 spans 11 residues. The CDR3, as DNA: TGTGCCAGTAGTAGGTATCAGAGGCTGTTTTTT. Its translation is CASSRYQRLFF.

This clone counts as medium-sized (0.01 to 0.1%). This chain connects TRBV7-9 to TRBJ2-5; 10 bases are a match to TRBD2. V lost 0 bases, J lost 2 bases, and 12 bases stayed unmatched. This CDR3 has 19 residues. CDR1 and CDR2 (germline): SEHNR, FQNEAQ (reference sequence). Here the CDR3 DNA reads TGTGCCAGCAGCTTAGCGCGGCTAGCGGGGGCCCCTCTACAAGAGACCCAGTACTTC. Translating it yields CASSLARLAGAPLQETQYF.

The chain employs TRBV5-4 and TRBJ1-1, with D possibly matching TRBD1 (6 bases). The CDR3 spans 16 residues. The V end was cut by 4 bases, the J end by 0 bases, with 16 bases between. The germline CDR1 and CDR2 sequences are SGHNT and YYREEE (reference sequence). CDR3 DNA: TGTGCCAGCAGCCTACCACAGGGAGGTGTGAACACTGAAGCTTTCTTT. Its translation: CASSLPQGGVNTEAFF.

This rearrangement joins TRBV5-6 to TRBJ2-5; 8 bases align to TRBD1. With V trimmed by 7 bases and J by 1 base, 3 bases remained unmatched. Germline V CDR1 and CDR2: SGHDT, YYEEEE. CDR3 length: 13 residues. As DNA, the CDR3 is TGTGCCAGCGGACAGGGAACCCAAGAGACCCAGTACTTC. As protein: CASGQGTQETQYF.

V usage is TRBV2 and J usage is TRBJ2-5, with a possible D match to TRBD1 (7 bases). Trimming removed 4 bases at V and 5 bases at J, with 17 bases between. This CDR3 contains 15 residues. Per the germline V gene, CDR1 is SNHLY and CDR2 is FYNNEI. The chain's CDR3 is CASSVQGGIRETQYF. The CDR3 DNA reads TGTGCCAGCAGTGTTCAGGGGGGCATTCGGGAGACCCAGTACTTC.

This sequence joins TRBV7-2 and TRBJ2-4; D gene uncertain. The germline gives CDR1 SGHTA, CDR2 FQGNSA. Trimming removed 5 bases at V and 8 bases at J, with 16 bases between. The CDR3 contains 14 residues. The CDR3 is CASSIGVGWDIQYF. The CDR3 DNA follows: TGTGCCAGCAGCATCGGAGTAGGGTGGGACATTCAGTACTTC.